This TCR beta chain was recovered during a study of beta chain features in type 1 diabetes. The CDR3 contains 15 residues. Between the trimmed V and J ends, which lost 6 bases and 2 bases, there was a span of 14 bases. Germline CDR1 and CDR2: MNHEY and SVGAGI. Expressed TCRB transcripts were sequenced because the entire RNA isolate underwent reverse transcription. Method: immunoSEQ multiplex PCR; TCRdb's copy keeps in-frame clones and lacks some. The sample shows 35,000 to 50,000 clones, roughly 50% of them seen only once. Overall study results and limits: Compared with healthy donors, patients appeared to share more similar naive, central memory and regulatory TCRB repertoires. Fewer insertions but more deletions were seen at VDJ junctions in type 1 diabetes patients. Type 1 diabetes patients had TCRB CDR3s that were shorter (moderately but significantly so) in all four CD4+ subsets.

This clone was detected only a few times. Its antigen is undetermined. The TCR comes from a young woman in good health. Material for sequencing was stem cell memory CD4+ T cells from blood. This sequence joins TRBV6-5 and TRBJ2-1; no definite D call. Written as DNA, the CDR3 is TGTGCCAGCAGGAACCTAGGCGTACCCTACAATGAGCAGTTCTTC. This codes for CASRNLGVPYNEQFF.